The clone carrying this T cell receptor (beta chain) was seen only once. Its antigen is not identified. Using immunoSEQ multiplex PCR, the repertoire was profiled, and TCRdb retains in-frame clones only, with some absent. The table lists about 24,000 clones, 92% of them singletons, with 13% to 15% in the top ten. The record originates from a study of T cells in localized non-small cell lung cancer. The CDR3 has 13 residues. The trim removed 4 bases at V and 5 bases at J, leaving 4 bases unmatched. Germline CDR1 and CDR2: SGHRS and YFSETQ. Study-wide results and caveats: Exceeding tumor, uninvolved adjacent lung had the highest T cell clonality.

The material sequenced was peripheral blood, taken before any cancer treatment. This sequence originates from a man aged 35 to 69 with stage III squamous cell lung carcinoma. V and J are TRBV5-1 and TRBJ2-7, with 9 bases matching TRBD1. The CDR3 DNA sequence: TGCGCCAGCAGCGTATGGACAGGGGACGAGCAGTACTTC. Its protein is CASSVWTGDEQYF.